These 13 T cell receptor beta chains share one sample of origin, sequenced in a study of cytomegalovirus exposure and HLA in healthy donors. The PCR made use of 60 Vbeta and 13 Jbeta primers. Measured with immunoSEQ multiplex PCR; TCRdb has only the in-frame clones, and not every one. The sample shows 130,000 to 150,000 clones, roughly three quarters of them seen only once. The material sequenced was PBMCs. Receptors originate from a woman in her fifties or sixties in good health and CMV-seronegative.

This CDR3 is CASHRGNTGELFF. CDR3 DNA: TGTGCCAGCCACAGGGGGAACACCGGGGAGCTGTTTTTT. This chain links TRBV7-9 with TRBJ2-2, with 7 bases aligning to TRBD1. The V gene's germline CDR1 is SEHNR and CDR2 FQNEAQ (reference sequence). CDR3 length: 13 amino acids. V lost 8 bases, J lost 1 base, and 1 base stayed unmatched.

As for this clone: An end of the junction differs from the germline gene, which may be a read error. In DNA, the CDR3 is TGCGCCAGCAGCCAAGAATGGACTCCGTCCTTCGAGCAGTACTTC. This codes for CASSQEWTPSFEQYF. V is TRBV4-1 and J is TRBJ2-7; D possibly corresponds to TRBD2 (5 bases). Looked up from germline, CDR1 is MGHRA and CDR2 is YSYEKL. The CDR3 has 15 residues.

Only a few counts were recorded for this clone. This chain uses TRBV6-4 with TRBJ2-3, with 8 bases that match TRBD2. The V and J ends lost 2 bases and 2 bases, in that order; junction bases with no gene match: 12. Per the germline V gene, CDR1 is MRHNA and CDR2 is SNTAGT. The CDR3 totals 18 residues. The CDR3 region is CASSDRSTGGLITDTQYF. CDR3 sequence (DNA): TGTGCCAGCAGTGACCGGTCGACGGGGGGGTTGATCACAGATACGCAGTATTTT.

The chain combines TRBV5-6 with TRBJ2-5, with 14 positions matching TRBD2. There are 15 residues in the CDR3. Looked up from germline, CDR1 is SGHDT and CDR2 is YYEEEE. V trimming: 3 bases; J trimming: 4 bases; junction bases outside the gene matches: 2. CDR3 amino acids: CASSSTSGGGETQYF. CDR3 coding DNA: TGTGCCAGCAGCTCGACTAGCGGGGGGGGAGAGACCCAGTACTTC. Together with reference TRBV5-6 and TRBJ2-5, the CDR3 gives the full variable domain: DAGVTQSPTHLIKTRGQQVTLRCSPKSGHDTVSWYQQALGQGPQFIFQYYEEEERQRGNFPDRFSGHQFPNYSSELNVNALLLGDSALYLCASSSTSGGGETQYFGPGTRLLVL.

This clone was detected only a few times. The gene calls are TRBV18 and TRBJ2-2; 7 bases align to TRBD2. V shed 3 bases and J 0 bases; nucleotides not matched to a gene: 7. Germline V gene sequence: CDR1 KGHSH, CDR2 LQKENI. This CDR3 has 17 residues. CDR3: CASSPFAGEANTGELFF. DNA for the CDR3: TGTGCCAGCTCACCCTTCGCGGGGGAAGCGAACACCGGGGAGCTGTTTTTT.

The chain uses TRBV11-1 and TRBJ2-7; D perhaps matches TRBD2 (6 bases). With 5 bases removed from V and 5 bases from J, the gap between germline ends came to 16 bases. Germline-derived CDR1 and CDR2 are SGHAT and FQDESV (reference sequence). The CDR3 consists of 14 residues. As DNA, the CDR3 is TGTGCCAGCAGCCCCCAGGCGGGAATCAACGAGCAGTACTTC. Residues: CASSPQAGINEQYF.

The rearrangement links TRBV4-2 to TRBJ1-5; no definite D call. Looked up from germline, CDR1 is LGHNA and CDR2 is YNFKEQ. V was trimmed by 0 bases and J by 1 base, leaving 10 bases between them. The CDR3 loop spans 16 amino acids. This CDR3 is CASSQEGGRSNQPQHF. CDR3 DNA: TGTGCCAGCAGCCAAGAGGGAGGTAGGAGCAATCAGCCCCAGCATTTT.

The chain combines TRBV6-1 with TRBJ1-5, with D possibly TRBD1 on 6 matching bases. The germline CDR1 and CDR2 sequences are MNHNS and SASEGT. The CDR3 has 16 amino acids. Trimming took off 1 base at V and 6 bases at J, with 16 bases between the two ends. The CDR3 region has the DNA TGTGCCAGCAGTGAAGAGGTCAGAGGGGGAAGTCAGCCCCAGCATTTT. This encodes CASSEEVRGGSQPQHF.

The chain links TRBV19 to TRBJ1-5; 7 positions match TRBD1. With V trimmed by 3 bases and J by 0 bases, 2 bases remained unmatched. CDR3 length: 15 residues. From germline, CDR1 is LNHDA and CDR2 SQIVND (reference sequence). The DNA for the CDR3 is TGTGCCAGTAGTATGACAGGGAATAGCAATCAGCCCCAGCATTTT. Protein product: CASSMTGNSNQPQHF. Looking up the rest from reference TRBV19 and TRBJ1-5 gives the full variable domain: DGGITQSPKYLFRKEGQNVTLSCEQNLNHDAMYWYRQDPGQGLRLIYYSQIVNDFQKGDIAEGYSVSREKKESFPLTVTSAQKNPTAFYLCASSMTGNSNQPQHFGDGTRLSIL.

The V gene is TRBV4-1, the J gene TRBJ1-4, with TRBD1 matching 9 bases. V lost 5 bases, J lost 6 bases, and 13 bases stayed unmatched. The CDR3 loop spans 17 amino acids. Per germline, CDR1 MGHRA and CDR2 YSYEKL. CDR3 sequence reads: CASSAHPFRTGDEKLFF. CDR3 nucleotides: TGCGCCAGCAGCGCTCACCCTTTTAGGACAGGGGATGAAAAACTGTTTTTT.

This clone was recorded a few times. The chain combines TRBV28 with TRBJ1-5; D unresolved. This CDR3 has 13 amino acids. V shed 6 bases and J shed 4 bases, with 10 bases lying between them. Per germline, CDR1 MDHEN and CDR2 SYDVKM. The CDR3, as DNA: TGTGCCAGCAGCTTTATAGCGAATCAGCCCCAGCATTTT. Amino acids: CASSFIANQPQHF.

V usage is TRBV5-1 and J usage is TRBJ1-1; TRBD1 is a possible D gene (6 bases). The length of the CDR3 is 14 residues. Germline V gives CDR1 SGHRS, CDR2 YFSETQ. V was shortened by 4 bases and J by 1 base, with 11 bases between the two germline ends. The CDR3 region has the DNA TGCGCCAGCAGCATCCTACAGGGGAACACTGAAGCTTTCTTT. This translates into CASSILQGNTEAFF.

J is TRBJ2-3 and V is TRBV9, with a weak D call TRBD2 (6 bases). The CDR3 has 14 amino acids. Trimming cost V 0 bases and J 5 bases, with 10 bases left between them. Germline CDR1 is SGDLS and CDR2 is YYNGEE. The CDR3: CASSVVGGGDTQYF. Here the CDR3 DNA reads TGTGCCAGCAGCGTAGTCGGGGGAGGAGATACGCAGTATTTT.